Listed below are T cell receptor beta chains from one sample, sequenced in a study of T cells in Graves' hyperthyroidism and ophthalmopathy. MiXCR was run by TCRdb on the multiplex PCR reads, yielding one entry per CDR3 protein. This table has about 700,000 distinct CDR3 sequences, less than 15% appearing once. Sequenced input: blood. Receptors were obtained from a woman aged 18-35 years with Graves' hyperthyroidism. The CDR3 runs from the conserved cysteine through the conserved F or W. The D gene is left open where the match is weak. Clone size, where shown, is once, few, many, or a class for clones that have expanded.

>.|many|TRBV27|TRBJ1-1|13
TGTGCCAGCAGTCGAGTAAGGAACACTGAAGCTTTCTTT
CASSRVRNTEAFF
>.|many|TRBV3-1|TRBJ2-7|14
TGTGCCAGCAGCCAAGATCCGTGGTGGTACGAGCAGTACTTC
CASSQDPWWYEQYF
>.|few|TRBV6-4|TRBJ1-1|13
TGTGCCAGCAAGGCCAATCCGAACACTGAAGCTTTCTTT
CASKANPNTEAFF
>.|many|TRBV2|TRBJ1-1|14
TGTGCCAGCAGGGAGGGGTTGGGGAACACTGAAGCTTTCTTT
CASREGLGNTEAFF
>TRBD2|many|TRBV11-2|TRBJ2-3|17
TGTGCCAGCAGCTTCGAAGATAGGACGGGAGGAACAGATACGCAGTATTTT
CASSFEDRTGGTDTQYF
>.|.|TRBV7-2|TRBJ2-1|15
TGTGCCAGCAGCTTAATGGGGAATGTGATCAATGAGCAGTTCTTC
CASSLMGNVINEQFF
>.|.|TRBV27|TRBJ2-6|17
TGTGCCAGCAGTTTATGGACAGCTATCTCTGGGGCCAACGTCCTGACTTTC
CASSLWTAISGANVLTF
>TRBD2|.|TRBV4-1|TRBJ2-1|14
TGCGCCAGCAGCCGAACGACTAGCGCGTATGAGCAGTTCTTC
CASSRTTSAYEQFF
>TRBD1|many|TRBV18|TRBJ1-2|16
TGTGCCAGCTCACCACAGGGGGCAGGATATCCCGACGGCTACACCTTC
CASSPQGAGYPDGYTF
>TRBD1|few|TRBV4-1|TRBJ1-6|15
TGCGCCAGCAGCCTTCGACAGGGACGGTATTCACCCCTCCACTTT
CASSLRQGRYSPLHF
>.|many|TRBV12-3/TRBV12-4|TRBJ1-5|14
TGTGCCAGCAGTTTCCTCTCAGTGGATCAGCCCCAGCATTTT
CASSFLSVDQPQHF
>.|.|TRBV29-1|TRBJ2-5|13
TGCAGCGTTGAGGAACAGCCTAGGGAGACCCAGTACTTC
CSVEEQPRETQYF
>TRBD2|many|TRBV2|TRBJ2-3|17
TGTGCCAGCAGTGAAATCGGTAGCGGGAGGTACAGAGATACGCAGTATTTT
CASSEIGSGRYRDTQYF
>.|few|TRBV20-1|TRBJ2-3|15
TGCAGTGCTAGAGGTCGTCAGTGGGGCACAGATACGCAGTATTTT
CSARGRQWGTDTQYF